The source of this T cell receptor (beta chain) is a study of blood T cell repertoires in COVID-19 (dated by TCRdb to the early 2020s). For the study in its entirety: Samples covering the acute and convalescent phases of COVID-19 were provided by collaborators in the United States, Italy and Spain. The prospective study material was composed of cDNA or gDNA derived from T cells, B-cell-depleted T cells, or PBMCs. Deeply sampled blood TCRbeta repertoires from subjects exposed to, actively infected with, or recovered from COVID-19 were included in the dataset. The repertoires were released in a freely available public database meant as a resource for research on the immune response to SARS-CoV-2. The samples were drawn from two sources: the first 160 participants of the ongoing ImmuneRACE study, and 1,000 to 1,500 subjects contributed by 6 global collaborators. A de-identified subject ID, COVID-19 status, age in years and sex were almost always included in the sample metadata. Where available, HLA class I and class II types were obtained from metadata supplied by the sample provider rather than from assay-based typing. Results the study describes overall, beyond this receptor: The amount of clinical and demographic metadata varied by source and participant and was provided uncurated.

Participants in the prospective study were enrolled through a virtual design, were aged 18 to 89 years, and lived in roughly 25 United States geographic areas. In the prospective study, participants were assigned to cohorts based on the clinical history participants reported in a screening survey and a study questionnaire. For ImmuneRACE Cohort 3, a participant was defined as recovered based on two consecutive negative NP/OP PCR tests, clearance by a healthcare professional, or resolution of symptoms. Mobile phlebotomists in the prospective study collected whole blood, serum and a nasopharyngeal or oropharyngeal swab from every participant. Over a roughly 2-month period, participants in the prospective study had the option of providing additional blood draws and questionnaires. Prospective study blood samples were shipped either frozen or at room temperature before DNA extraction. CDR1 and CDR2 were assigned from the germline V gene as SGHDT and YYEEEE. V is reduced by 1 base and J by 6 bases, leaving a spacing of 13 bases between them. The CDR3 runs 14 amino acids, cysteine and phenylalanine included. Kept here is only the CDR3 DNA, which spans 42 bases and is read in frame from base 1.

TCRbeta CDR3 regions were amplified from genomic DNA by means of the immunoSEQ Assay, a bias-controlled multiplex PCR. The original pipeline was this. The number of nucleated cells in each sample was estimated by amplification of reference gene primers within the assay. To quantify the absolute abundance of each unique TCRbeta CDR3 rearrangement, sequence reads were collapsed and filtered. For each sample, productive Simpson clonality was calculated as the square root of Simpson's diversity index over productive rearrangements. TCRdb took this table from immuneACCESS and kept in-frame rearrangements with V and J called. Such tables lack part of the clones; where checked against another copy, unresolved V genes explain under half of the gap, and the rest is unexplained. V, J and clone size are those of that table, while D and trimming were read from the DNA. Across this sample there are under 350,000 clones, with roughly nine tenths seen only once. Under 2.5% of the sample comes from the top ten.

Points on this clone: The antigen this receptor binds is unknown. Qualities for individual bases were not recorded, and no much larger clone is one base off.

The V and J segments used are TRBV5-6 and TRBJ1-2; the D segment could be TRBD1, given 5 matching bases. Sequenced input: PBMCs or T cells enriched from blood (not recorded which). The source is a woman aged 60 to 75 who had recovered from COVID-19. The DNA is TGTGCCAGCAGCTTGACGACAGTTTCCAATGGCTACACCTTC. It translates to CASSLTTVSNGYTF.